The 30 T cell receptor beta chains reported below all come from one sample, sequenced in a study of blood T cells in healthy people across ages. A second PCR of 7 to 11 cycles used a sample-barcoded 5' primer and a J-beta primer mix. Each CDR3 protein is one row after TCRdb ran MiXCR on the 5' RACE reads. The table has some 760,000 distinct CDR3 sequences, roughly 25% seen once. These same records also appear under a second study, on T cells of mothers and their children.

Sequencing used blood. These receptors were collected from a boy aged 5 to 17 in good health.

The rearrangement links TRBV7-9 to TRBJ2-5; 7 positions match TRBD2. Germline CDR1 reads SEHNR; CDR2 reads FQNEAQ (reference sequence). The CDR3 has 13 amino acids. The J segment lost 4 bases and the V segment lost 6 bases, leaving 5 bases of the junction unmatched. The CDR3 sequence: CASRSSGGETQYF. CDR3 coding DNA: TGTGCCAGCAGATCTAGCGGTGGAGAGACCCAGTACTTC.

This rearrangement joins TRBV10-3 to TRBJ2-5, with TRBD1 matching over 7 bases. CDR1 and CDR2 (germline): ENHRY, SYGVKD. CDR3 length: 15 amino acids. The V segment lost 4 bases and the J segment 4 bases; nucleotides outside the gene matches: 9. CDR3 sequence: CAISGDRASGETQYF. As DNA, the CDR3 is TGTGCCATCAGTGGCGACAGGGCATCGGGAGAGACCCAGTACTTC.

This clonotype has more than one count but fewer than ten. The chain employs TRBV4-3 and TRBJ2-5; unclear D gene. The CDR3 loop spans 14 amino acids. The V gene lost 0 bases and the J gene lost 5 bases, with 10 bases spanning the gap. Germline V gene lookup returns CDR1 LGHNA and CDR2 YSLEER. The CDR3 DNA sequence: TGCGCCAGCAGCCAAGATATAGGGTACGAGACCCAGTACTTC. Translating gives CASSQDIGYETQYF.

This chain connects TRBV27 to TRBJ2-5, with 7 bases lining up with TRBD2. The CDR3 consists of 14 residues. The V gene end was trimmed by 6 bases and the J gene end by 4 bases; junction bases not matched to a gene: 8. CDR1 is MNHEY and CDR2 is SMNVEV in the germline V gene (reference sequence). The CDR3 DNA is TGTGCCAGCAGCTGGACTAGTGATGCAGAGACCCAGTACTTC. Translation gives CASSWTSDAETQYF.

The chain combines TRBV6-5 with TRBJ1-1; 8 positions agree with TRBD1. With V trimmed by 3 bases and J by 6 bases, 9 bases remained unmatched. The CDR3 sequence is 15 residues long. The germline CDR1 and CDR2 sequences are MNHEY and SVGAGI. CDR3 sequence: CASSYQGAQGSEAFF. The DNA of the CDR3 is TGTGCCAGCAGTTATCAGGGGGCGCAGGGCTCTGAAGCTTTCTTT.

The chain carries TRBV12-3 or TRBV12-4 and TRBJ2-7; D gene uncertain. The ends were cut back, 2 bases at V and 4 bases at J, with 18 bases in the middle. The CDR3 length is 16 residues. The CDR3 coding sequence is TGTGCCAGCAGTTTATACGCGGCTCGCACCCTTTACGAGCAGTACTTC. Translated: CASSLYAARTLYEQYF.

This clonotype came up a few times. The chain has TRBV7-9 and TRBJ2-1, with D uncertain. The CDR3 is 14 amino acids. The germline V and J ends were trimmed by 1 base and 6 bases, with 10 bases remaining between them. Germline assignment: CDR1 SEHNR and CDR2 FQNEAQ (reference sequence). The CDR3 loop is CASSLESLINEQFF. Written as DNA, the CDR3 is TGTGCCAGCAGCTTAGAATCCCTTATCAATGAGCAGTTCTTC.

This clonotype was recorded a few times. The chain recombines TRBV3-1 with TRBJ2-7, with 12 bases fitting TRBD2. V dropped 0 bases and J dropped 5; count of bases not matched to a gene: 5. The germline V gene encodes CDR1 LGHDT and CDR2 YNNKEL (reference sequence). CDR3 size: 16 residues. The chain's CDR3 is CASSQDRLAGDNEQYF. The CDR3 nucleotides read TGTGCCAGCAGCCAAGACCGACTAGCGGGAGATAACGAGCAGTACTTC.

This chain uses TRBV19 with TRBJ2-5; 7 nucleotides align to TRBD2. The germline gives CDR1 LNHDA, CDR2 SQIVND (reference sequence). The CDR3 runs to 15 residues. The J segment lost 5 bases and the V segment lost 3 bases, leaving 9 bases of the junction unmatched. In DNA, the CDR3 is TGTGCCAGTAGTATCCAGCTCGCCGGGGGGGAGACCCAGTACTTC. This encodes CASSIQLAGGETQYF.

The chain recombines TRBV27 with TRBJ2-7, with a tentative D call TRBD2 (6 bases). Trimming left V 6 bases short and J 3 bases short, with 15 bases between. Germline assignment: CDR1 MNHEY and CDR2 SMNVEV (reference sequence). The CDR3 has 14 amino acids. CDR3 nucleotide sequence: TGTGCCAGCAGGGGACTCCCTAGGGACTACGAGCAGTACTTC. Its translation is CASRGLPRDYEQYF.

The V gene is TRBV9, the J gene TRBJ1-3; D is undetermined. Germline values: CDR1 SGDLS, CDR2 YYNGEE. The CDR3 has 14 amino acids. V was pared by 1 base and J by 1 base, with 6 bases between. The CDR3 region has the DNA TGTGCCAGCAGCGTACGGGTATCTGGAAACACCATATATTTT. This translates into CASSVRVSGNTIYF.

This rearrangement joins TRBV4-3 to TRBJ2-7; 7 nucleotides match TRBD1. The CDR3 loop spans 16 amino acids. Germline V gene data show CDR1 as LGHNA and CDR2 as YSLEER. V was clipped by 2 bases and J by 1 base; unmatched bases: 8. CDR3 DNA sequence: TGCGCCAGCAGCCAAAGGGTCGGACAGGAGTCCTACGAGCAGTACTTC. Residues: CASSQRVGQESYEQYF.

The CDR3 loop is CASSLEVGTSGKITDTQYF. CDR3 DNA sequence: TGCGCCAGCAGCTTGGAAGTGGGGACTAGCGGGAAAATAACAGATACGCAGTATTTT. The chain recombines TRBV5-1 with TRBJ2-3, with 13 bases lining up with TRBD2. J gave up 3 bases and V 0 bases, and 10 bases lay outside the gene matches. This CDR3 spans 19 amino acids. Germline V gives CDR1 SGHRS, CDR2 YFSETQ.

The CDR3 region has the DNA TGTGCCAGCAGCTTGGTGACAGGGGATGGCTACACCTTC. Translated, it gives CASSLVTGDGYTF. The chain couples TRBV7-9 to TRBJ1-2, with 8 bases fitting TRBD1. Germline V gene lookup returns CDR1 SEHNR and CDR2 FQNEAQ (reference sequence). V was clipped by 3 bases and J by 6 bases; unmatched bases: 3. CDR3 length equals 13 residues.

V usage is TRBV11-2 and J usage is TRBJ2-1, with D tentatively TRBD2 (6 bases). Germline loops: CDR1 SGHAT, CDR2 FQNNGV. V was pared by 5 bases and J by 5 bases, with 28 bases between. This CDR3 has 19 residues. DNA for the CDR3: TGTGCCAGCAGCCGTGGGACTTTTCAGCGCACGAATTATAACAATGAGCAGTTCTTC. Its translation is CASSRGTFQRTNYNNEQFF. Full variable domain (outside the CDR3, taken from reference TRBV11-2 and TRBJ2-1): EAGVAQSPRYKIIEKRQSVAFWCNPISGHATLYWYQQILGQGPKLLIQFQNNGVVDDSQLPKDRFSAERLKGVDSTLKIQPAKLEDSAVYLCASSRGTFQRTNYNNEQFFGPGTRLTVL.

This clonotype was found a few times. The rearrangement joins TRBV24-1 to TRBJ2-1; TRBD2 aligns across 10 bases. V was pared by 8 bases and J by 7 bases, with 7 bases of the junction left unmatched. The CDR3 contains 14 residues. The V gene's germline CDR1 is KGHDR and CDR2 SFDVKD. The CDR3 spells CATTSGRFTNEQFF. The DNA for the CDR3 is TGTGCCACCACTAGCGGGAGATTTACGAATGAGCAGTTCTTC.

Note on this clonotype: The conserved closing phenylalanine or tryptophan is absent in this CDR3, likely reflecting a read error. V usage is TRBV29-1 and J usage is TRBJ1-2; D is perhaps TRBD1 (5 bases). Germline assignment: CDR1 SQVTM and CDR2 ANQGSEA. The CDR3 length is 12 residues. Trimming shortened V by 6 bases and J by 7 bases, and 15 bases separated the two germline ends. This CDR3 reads CSVGRREGGYTL. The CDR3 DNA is TGCAGCGTCGGCCGCAGGGAGGGTGGCTACACCCTC.

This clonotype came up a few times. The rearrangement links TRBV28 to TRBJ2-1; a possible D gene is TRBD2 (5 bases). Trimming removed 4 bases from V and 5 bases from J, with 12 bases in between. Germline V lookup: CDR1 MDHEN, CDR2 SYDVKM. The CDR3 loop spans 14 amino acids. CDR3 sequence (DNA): TGTGCCAGCAGTTCCCCTCCGGGAAACAATGAGCAGTTCTTC. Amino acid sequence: CASSSPPGNNEQFF.

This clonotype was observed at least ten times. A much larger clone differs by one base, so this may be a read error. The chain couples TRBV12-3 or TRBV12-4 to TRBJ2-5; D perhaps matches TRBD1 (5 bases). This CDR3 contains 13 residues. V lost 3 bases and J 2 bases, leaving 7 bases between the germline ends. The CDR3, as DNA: TGTGCCAGCAGTTTGCACAGGCAAGAGACCCAGTACTTC. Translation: CASSLHRQETQYF.

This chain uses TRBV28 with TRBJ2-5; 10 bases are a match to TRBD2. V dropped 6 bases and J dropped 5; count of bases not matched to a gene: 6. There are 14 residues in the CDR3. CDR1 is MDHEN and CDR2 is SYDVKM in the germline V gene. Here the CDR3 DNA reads TGTGCCAGCAGCCCTAGCGGGAGTTACGAGACCCAGTACTTC. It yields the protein CASSPSGSYETQYF.

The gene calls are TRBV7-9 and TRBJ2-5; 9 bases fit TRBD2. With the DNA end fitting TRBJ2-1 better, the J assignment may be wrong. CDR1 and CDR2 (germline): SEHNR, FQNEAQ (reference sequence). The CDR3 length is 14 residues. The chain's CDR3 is CASQVSGGNNEQFF. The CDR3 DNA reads TGTGCCAGTCAAGTTAGCGGGGGAAACAATGAGCAGTTCTTC.

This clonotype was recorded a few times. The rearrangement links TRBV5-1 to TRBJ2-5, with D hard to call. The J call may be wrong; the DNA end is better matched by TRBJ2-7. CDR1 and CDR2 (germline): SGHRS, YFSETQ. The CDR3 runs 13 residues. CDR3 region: CASSREMVYEQYF. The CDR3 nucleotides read TGCGCCAGCAGCAGGGAAATGGTCTACGAGCAGTACTTC.

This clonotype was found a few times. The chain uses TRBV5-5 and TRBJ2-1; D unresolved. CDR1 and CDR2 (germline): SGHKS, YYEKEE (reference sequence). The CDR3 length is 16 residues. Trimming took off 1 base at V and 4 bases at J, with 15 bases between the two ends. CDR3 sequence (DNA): TGTGCCAGCAGCTTGATAATCGGACGGGTTTACAATGAGCAGTTCTTC. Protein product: CASSLIIGRVYNEQFF.

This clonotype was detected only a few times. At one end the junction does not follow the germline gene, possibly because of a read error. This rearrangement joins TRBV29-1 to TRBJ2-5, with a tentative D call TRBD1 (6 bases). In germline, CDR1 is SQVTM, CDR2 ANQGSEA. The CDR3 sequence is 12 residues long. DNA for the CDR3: TGCAGCGTTGGGACAGAGAGAGAGATCCAGTACTTC. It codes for CSVGTEREIQYF.

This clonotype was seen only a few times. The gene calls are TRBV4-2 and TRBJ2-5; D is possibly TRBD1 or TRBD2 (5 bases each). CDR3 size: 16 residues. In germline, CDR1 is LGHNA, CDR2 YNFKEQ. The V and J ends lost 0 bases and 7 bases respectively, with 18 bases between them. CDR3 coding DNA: TGTGCCAGCAGCCAAGATCTAAAGTACCGGGGCCGGACCCAGTACTTC. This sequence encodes CASSQDLKYRGRTQYF.

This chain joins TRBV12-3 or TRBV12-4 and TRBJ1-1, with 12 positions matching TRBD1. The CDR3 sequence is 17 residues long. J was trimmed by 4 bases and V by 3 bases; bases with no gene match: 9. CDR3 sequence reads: CASSFWDRGQRGTEAFF. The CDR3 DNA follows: TGTGCCAGCAGTTTCTGGGACAGGGGGCAACGGGGCACTGAAGCTTTCTTT.

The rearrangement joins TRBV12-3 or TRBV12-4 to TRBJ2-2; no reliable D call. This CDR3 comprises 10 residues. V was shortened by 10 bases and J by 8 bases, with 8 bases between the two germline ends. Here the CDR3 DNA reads TGTGCCACCCAGAGGGGGGAGCTGTTTTTT. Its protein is CATQRGELFF.

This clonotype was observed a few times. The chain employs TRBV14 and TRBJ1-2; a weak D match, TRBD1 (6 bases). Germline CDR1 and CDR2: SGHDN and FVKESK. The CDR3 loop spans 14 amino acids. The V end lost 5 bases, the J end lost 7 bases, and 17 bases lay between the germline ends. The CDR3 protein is CASSGLNRVTGYTF. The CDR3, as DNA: TGTGCCAGCAGCGGGCTGAACAGGGTCACTGGCTACACCTTC.

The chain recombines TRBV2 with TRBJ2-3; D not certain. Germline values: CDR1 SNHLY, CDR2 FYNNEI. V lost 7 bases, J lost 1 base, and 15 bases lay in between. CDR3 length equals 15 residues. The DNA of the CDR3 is TGTGCCAGCACTCTAATCCGGGTCGGCACAGATACGCAGTATTTT. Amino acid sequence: CASTLIRVGTDTQYF.

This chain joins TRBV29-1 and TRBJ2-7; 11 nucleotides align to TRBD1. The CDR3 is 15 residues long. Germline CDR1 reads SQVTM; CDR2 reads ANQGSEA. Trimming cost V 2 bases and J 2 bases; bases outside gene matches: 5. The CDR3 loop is CSVEKGTGGTYEQYF. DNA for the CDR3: TGCAGCGTTGAAAAAGGGACAGGGGGGACCTACGAGCAGTACTTC.